Listed below are T cell receptor beta chains from one sample, sequenced in a study of T cells in Graves' hyperthyroidism and ophthalmopathy. One entry per CDR3 protein results from TCRdb running MiXCR on the multiplex PCR reads. The table has about 380,000 distinct CDR3 sequences, about 15% seen once; the top ten hold approximately 11%. Material for sequencing was blood. These receptors were collected from a woman in her fifties or sixties with Graves' hyperthyroidism. CDR3s include the opening cysteine and the closing phenylalanine or tryptophan. D genes are given only for firm matches. The size field is filled for only some rows; it gives once, few, many or a size class.

>TRBJ2-3|TRBV6-9|NA|NA
CASSYVVTDTQYF
TGTGCCAGCAGTTACGTAGTCACAGATACGCAGTATTTT
>TRBJ1-4|TRBV19|TRBD1|NA
CASSMGGGGNEKLFF
TGTGCCAGTAGTATGGGAGGGGGCGGTAATGAAAAACTGTTTTTT
>TRBJ2-7|TRBV30|NA|many
CAWSFSGAHPYFLEQYF
TGTGCCTGGAGTTTTTCAGGGGCACACCCGTACTTCTTGGAGCAGTACTTC
>TRBJ2-1|TRBV7-9|TRBD1|many
CASSAGLGQRRRNEQFF
TGTGCCAGCAGCGCCGGACTGGGACAGAGACGGAGGAATGAGCAGTTCTTC
>TRBJ2-2|TRBV5-1|NA|few
CASSLVAGSANTGELFF
TGCGCCAGCAGCTTGGTGGCGGGCTCCGCGAACACCGGGGAGCTGTTTTTT
>TRBJ2-3|TRBV11-1|NA|few
CASSPQAAGTVSTDTQYF
TGTGCCAGCAGCCCCCAGGCCGCCGGGACGGTTAGCACAGATACGCAGTATTTT
>TRBJ1-4|TRBV7-9|TRBD1|many
CASSSRDRTNEKLFF
TGTGCCAGCAGCTCCCGGGACAGGACTAATGAAAAACTGTTTTTT
>TRBJ2-3|TRBV14|NA|many
CASSPLSVGSADTQYF
TGTGCCAGCAGCCCCCTTTCGGTCGGGAGCGCAGATACGCAGTATTTT
>TRBJ2-5|TRBV30|TRBD1|many
CAWSEGQLQETQYF
TGTGCCTGGAGTGAGGGACAGCTACAAGAGACCCAGTACTTC
>TRBJ2-4|TRBV11-3|NA|NA
CASRQGAKNIQYF
TGTGCCAGCCGCCAGGGAGCCAAAAACATTCAGTACTTC
>TRBJ2-2|TRBV5-6|TRBD1|once
CASSLGQAGNTGELFF
TGTGCCAGCAGCCTGGGACAGGCGGGGAACACCGGGGAGCTGTTTTTT
>TRBJ1-1|TRBV18|TRBD1|many
CASSRMDRSGTEAFF
TGTGCCAGCTCACGAATGGACAGGTCGGGCACTGAAGCTTTCTTT
>TRBJ2-2|TRBV5-1|NA|NA
CASSPLEVAGELFF
TGCGCCAGCAGCCCCCTCGAGGTCGCCGGGGAGCTGTTTTTT
>TRBJ2-1|TRBV28|TRBD2|few
CASSRGVAGSNEQFF
TGTGCCAGCAGCCGGGGGGTAGCGGGGTCCAATGAGCAGTTCTTC
>TRBJ2-1|TRBV5-6|NA|many
CASRNRDYNEQFF
TGTGCCAGCAGGAACAGGGACTACAATGAGCAGTTCTTC
>TRBJ2-1|TRBV24-1|NA|many
CATKGPGYNEQFF
TGTGCCACCAAAGGGCCGGGATACAATGAGCAGTTCTTC
>TRBJ2-7|TRBV28|NA|many
CASSSPRGLQYF
TGTGCCAGCAGTTCCCCCCGAGGGCTACAGTACTTC
>TRBJ2-7|TRBV29-1|NA|many
CSVVYPSYEQYF
TGCAGCGTTGTTTACCCCTCCTACGAGCAGTACTTC
>TRBJ2-2|TRBV20-1|TRBD1|few
CSASRGTGDTGELFF
TGCAGTGCTAGTAGAGGGACAGGGGACACCGGGGAGCTGTTTTTT
>TRBJ2-1|TRBV11-2|TRBD1|NA
CASSAPGTVGNEQFF
TGTGCCAGCAGCGCCCCCGGGACAGTGGGCAATGAGCAGTTCTTC
>TRBJ2-3|TRBV13|NA|NA
CASSRAGTQYF
TGTGCCAGCTCAAGGGCAGGGACGCAGTATTTT
>TRBJ1-5|TRBV5-1|NA|many
CASSLAGGANSNQPQHF
TGCGCCAGCAGCTTGGCGGGGGGGGCTAACAGCAATCAGCCCCAGCATTTT
>TRBJ1-2|TRBV7-9|NA|many
CASSGLGDYTF
TGTGCCAGCAGCGGGTTAGGGGATTACACCTTC
>TRBJ1-3|TRBV5-8|NA|NA
CASSDTSSGNTIYF
TGTGCCAGCAGCGACACCAGCTCTGGAAACACCATATATTTT
>TRBJ2-7|TRBV30|TRBD1|NA
CAWSGGQGNHEQYF
TGTGCCTGGAGTGGAGGACAGGGGAATCACGAGCAGTACTTC
>TRBJ1-1|TRBV7-9|NA|many
CASSRDGTTEAFF
TGTGCCAGCAGCCGGGACGGGACCACTGAAGCTTTCTTT
>TRBJ1-5|TRBV19|TRBD1|NA
CASSIDLGTGVLNQPQHF
TGTGCCAGTAGTATAGATCTTGGGACAGGGGTACTCAATCAGCCCCAGCATTTT
>TRBJ2-1|TRBV28|TRBD1|NA
CASTGTGGRDEQFF
TGTGCCAGCACCGGGACAGGGGGACGGGATGAGCAGTTCTTC
>TRBJ1-1|TRBV18|TRBD1|few
CASSPSTGRDAEAFF
TGTGCCAGCTCACCATCGACAGGGAGGGACGCTGAAGCTTTCTTT
>TRBJ2-1|TRBV7-2|NA|many
CASSSQAGSAGYNEQFF
TGTGCCAGCAGCTCGCAGGCCGGGTCGGCGGGGTACAATGAGCAGTTCTTC
>TRBJ2-3|TRBV5-1|NA|many
CASSLGEPTISTDTQYF
TGCGCCAGCAGCTTGGGGGAGCCGACAATAAGCACAGATACGCAGTATTTT
>TRBJ1-5|TRBV6-5|NA|NA
CASSYLNSNQPQHF
TGTGCCAGCAGTTACCTTAATAGCAATCAGCCCCAGCATTTT
>TRBJ2-2|TRBV11-2|TRBD1|many
CASSLSQGFGELFF
TGTGCCAGCAGCTTATCACAGGGGTTTGGGGAGCTGTTTTTT
>TRBJ2-7|TRBV6-2/TRBV6-3|TRBD1|few
CASSLTGTGVPSYEQYF
TGTGCCAGCTCACTGACCGGGACAGGGGTTCCCTCCTACGAGCAGTACTTC
>TRBJ2-1|TRBV11-2|NA|many
CASRHYGPEPYNEQFF
TGTGCCAGCAGGCACTATGGACCCGAGCCGTACAATGAGCAGTTCTTC
>TRBJ2-5|TRBV5-4|TRBD2|NA
CASSLRWRELETQYF
TGTGCCAGCAGCTTGCGGTGGCGGGAGCTGGAGACCCAGTACTTC
>TRBJ1-1|TRBV18|NA|many
CASSQGRRNTEAFF
TGTGCCAGCTCACAGGGGCGGAGAAACACTGAAGCTTTCTTT
>TRBJ2-3|TRBV29-1|NA|NA
CSVEPGTTDTQYF
TGCAGCGTTGAGCCAGGGACCACAGATACGCAGTATTTT
>TRBJ1-5|TRBV5-6|TRBD1|NA
CASSGRTGLNQPQHF
TGTGCCAGCAGCGGAAGGACAGGGTTGAATCAGCCCCAGCATTTT
>TRBJ2-7|TRBV28|TRBD2|many
CASSLYPGKVAGAYEQYF
TGTGCCAGCAGTTTATATCCAGGGAAGGTAGCGGGGGCCTACGAGCAGTACTTC
>TRBJ2-7|TRBV7-2|NA|NA
CASSLVREYEQYF
TGTGCCAGCAGCTTAGTCAGAGAATACGAGCAGTACTTC
>TRBJ1-2|TRBV30|NA|many
CAWSVRGGVGGYTF
TGTGCCTGGAGTGTACGGGGGGGCGTCGGAGGCTACACCTTC
>TRBJ2-5|TRBV20-1|NA|many
CSIRQGFEERETQYF
TGCAGTATTCGCCAGGGATTCGAGGAGAGAGAGACCCAGTACTTC
>TRBJ2-1|TRBV6-1|TRBD2|many
CASSRTFSGVGEQFF
TGTGCCAGCAGCCGAACCTTTAGCGGGGTTGGTGAGCAGTTCTTC
>TRBJ2-1|TRBV6-6|NA|many
CASSYRVDAHEQFF
TGTGCCAGCAGTTACCGAGTAGATGCGCATGAGCAGTTCTTC
>TRBJ1-4|TRBV30|NA|NA
CAWSQGYEKLFF
TGTGCCTGGAGCCAGGGTTACGAAAAACTGTTTTTT
>TRBJ1-3|TRBV19|NA|few
CASSIGSGAYSGNTIYF
TGTGCCAGTAGTATAGGATCCGGGGCCTACTCTGGAAACACCATATATTTT